Listed below are T cell receptor beta chains from one sample, sequenced in a study of shared clonotypes between healthy human individuals. The repertoire was sequenced with immunoSEQ multiplex PCR; TCRdb's copy has only in-frame clones and lacks some. This sample has millions of clones, with approximately 92% found just once. Sequences were obtained from naive CD4+ T cells sorted from blood. The receptor source for this set is a man aged 18 to 30 in good health. CDR3s include the opening cysteine and the closing phenylalanine or tryptophan. D genes are given only for firm matches. Clone sizes are given selectively: once, few, many, or a class where the clone is expanded.

-	once	TRBJ1-5	TRBV27	CASSSWQARHQPQHF	TGTGCCAGCAGTTCCTGGCAGGCCCGACACCAGCCCCAGCATTTT
-	once	TRBJ1-5	TRBV6-6	CASSRSGEGQPQHF	TGTGCCAGCAGTCGGTCAGGGGAGGGTCAGCCCCAGCATTTT
-	-	TRBJ2-7	TRBV12-5	CASGAGAKESYEQYF	TGTGCTAGTGGTGCGGGGGCCAAAGAGAGTTACGAGCAGTACTTC
TRBD2	-	TRBJ2-1	TRBV27	CASSLEVSGRYNEQFF	TGTGCCAGCAGTTTAGAGGTTAGCGGGAGATACAATGAGCAGTTCTTC
-	-	TRBJ1-1	TRBV28	CASSYVGSPQGAFF	TGTGCCAGCAGTTATGTGGGATCCCCTCAAGGGGCTTTCTTT
-	-	TRBJ1-3	TRBV5-4	CASSLNSGNTIYF	TGTGCCAGCAGCTTAAACTCTGGAAACACCATATATTTT
-	-	TRBJ2-2	TRBV7-2	CASSSGIQSGGELFF	TGTGCCAGCAGCTCCGGAATACAGAGTGGCGGGGAGCTGTTTTTT
TRBD1	-	TRBJ2-7	TRBV28	CASSPTQGQGYYEQYF	TGTGCCAGCAGTCCAACCCAGGGACAGGGATACTACGAGCAGTACTTC
-	-	TRBJ2-2	TRBV19	CASSTPTVANTGELFF	TGTGCCAGTAGTACCCCCACAGTTGCGAACACCGGGGAGCTGTTTTTT
TRBD1	-	TRBJ1-3	TRBV5-1	CASSTETGGEYTIYF	TGCGCCAGCAGCACCGAAACAGGGGGCGAGTACACCATATATTTT
-	-	TRBJ2-3	TRBV5-4	CASSKELFLGTDTQYF	TGTGCCAGCAGCAAAGAACTCTTCTTAGGTACAGATACGCAGTATTTT
-	-	TRBJ2-3	TRBV19	CASEDTVPDTQYF	TGTGCCAGTGAAGATACGGTTCCGGATACGCAGTATTTT
-	-	TRBJ2-5	TRBV7-6	CASSFGRETQYF	TGTGCCAGCAGCTTTGGGCGAGAGACCCAGTACTTC
-	-	TRBJ1-6	TRBV7-9	CASSSGTPGSYNSPLHF	TGTGCCAGCAGCTCCGGGACCCCCGGATCCTATAATTCACCCCTCCACTTT
-	-	TRBJ1-2	TRBV6-1	CASSESGNGYTF	TGTGCCAGCAGTGAGTCAGGGAATGGCTACACCTTC
TRBD1	-	TRBJ2-1	TRBV6-6	CASRDLGTGDYNEQFF	TGTGCCAGCAGGGATTTGGGGACAGGTGATTACAATGAGCAGTTCTTC
-	-	TRBJ2-5	TRBV4-1	CASSSGQADQETQYF	TGCGCCAGCAGCTCGGGGCAAGCAGACCAAGAGACCCAGTACTTC
-	-	TRBJ2-1	TRBV5-1	CASSLVRVLYNEQFF	TGCGCCAGCAGCTTGGTTAGGGTGCTCTACAATGAGCAGTTCTTC
-	-	TRBJ2-7	TRBV30	CAWSPTGGNEQYF	TGTGCCTGGAGCCCGACAGGCGGGAACGAGCAGTACTTC
TRBD1	-	TRBJ2-7	TRBV19	CASSGQGIGYEQYF	TGTGCCAGTAGTGGACAGGGTATAGGCTACGAGCAGTACTTC
-	-	TRBJ2-3	TRBV7-9	CASSLGVPSTDTQYF	TGTGCCAGCAGCTTAGGCGTACCTAGCACAGATACGCAGTATTTT
-	-	TRBJ2-3	TRBV11-1	CASRWGDTQYF	TGTGCCAGCCGGTGGGGAGATACGCAGTATTTT
-	-	TRBJ1-4	TRBV25-1	CASSESNNEKLFF	TGTGCCAGCAGTGAATCCAATAATGAAAAACTGTTTTTT
TRBD1	-	TRBJ1-2	TRBV7-3	CASSDQGAGGYTF	TGTGCCAGCAGCGATCAGGGGGCGGGAGGCTACACCTTC
-	-	TRBJ2-1	TRBV28	CASSPSRGSAISEQFF	TGTGCCAGCAGTCCCTCGCGTGGGTCGGCAATTTCTGAGCAGTTCTTC
-	-	TRBJ2-7	TRBV6-1	CASSELPRLGKKYEQYF	TGTGCCAGCAGTGAGTTACCGCGTCTCGGCAAGAAATACGAGCAGTACTTC
TRBD1	-	TRBJ1-4	TRBV7-9	CASSLGRQGKNEKLFF	TGTGCCAGCAGCTTAGGAAGACAGGGCAAGAATGAAAAACTGTTTTTT
-	-	TRBJ2-3	TRBV18	CASSPPVDGTDTQYF	TGTGCCAGCTCACCACCCGTGGACGGCACAGATACGCAGTATTTT
-	-	TRBJ1-5	TRBV19	CASSIGGGSPPLGPQHF	TGTGCCAGTAGTATAGGGGGTGGATCACCTCCTTTAGGGCCCCAGCATTTT
TRBD2	-	TRBJ2-1	TRBV7-9	CASSLWGTSGSYNEQFF	TGTGCCAGCAGCTTATGGGGGACTAGCGGCTCCTACAATGAGCAGTTCTTC
-	-	TRBJ2-7	TRBV5-1	CASSPGGSEQYF	TGCGCCAGCAGCCCAGGGGGGTCCGAGCAGTACTTC
-	once	TRBJ2-3	TRBV6-1	CASRSPGINYF	TGTGCCAGCCGATCGCCGGGAATTAACTATTTT
TRBD2	-	TRBJ2-5	TRBV6-5	CASLAGTTQYF	TGTGCCAGCCTAGCGGGAACCACCCAGTACTTC
TRBD2	-	TRBJ2-3	TRBV30	CAWSGGGAPGADTQYF	TGTGCCTGGAGTGGCGGGGGGGCCCCGGGAGCAGATACGCAGTATTTT
TRBD1	-	TRBJ1-5	TRBV18	CASSPQGAVGNQPQHF	TGTGCCAGCTCACCACAGGGGGCGGTGGGCAATCAGCCCCAGCATTTT
-	-	TRBJ2-2	TRBV18	CASSASGEEELFF	TGTGCCAGCTCAGCATCAGGGGAAGAGGAGCTGTTTTTT
-	-	TRBJ1-2	TRBV6-5	CASSYSVEGVHYGYTF	TGTGCCAGCAGTTACTCGGTCGAGGGGGTGCACTATGGCTACACCTTC
TRBD1	-	TRBJ1-3	TRBV7-2	CASSLVGQGTPGNTIYF	TGTGCCAGCAGCTTGGTGGGACAGGGCACTCCGGGAAACACCATATATTTT
TRBD1	-	TRBJ2-2	TRBV28	CASSLDRVTGELFF	TGTGCCAGCAGTTTGGACAGGGTCACCGGGGAGCTGTTTTTT
TRBD2	-	TRBJ2-1	TRBV7-2	CASSSGLVGNEQFF	TGTGCCAGCAGCTCCGGACTAGTGGGGAATGAGCAGTTCTTC
TRBD2	-	TRBJ2-3	TRBV25-1	CASSVAGVTDTQYF	TGTGCCAGCAGTGTTGCGGGAGTTACAGATACGCAGTATTTT
TRBD1	-	TRBJ2-7	TRBV2	CASLDREVGEQYF	TGTGCCAGCCTGGACAGGGAGGTGGGCGAGCAGTACTTC
TRBD1	-	TRBJ2-7	TRBV5-4	CASSYGDSRTYEQYF	TGTGCCAGCAGCTATGGGGACAGTCGGACCTACGAGCAGTACTTC
TRBD1	-	TRBJ2-1	TRBV10-3	CAIRRQGVYNEQFF	TGTGCCATCAGACGACAGGGCGTCTACAATGAGCAGTTCTTC
-	few	TRBJ1-2	TRBV30	CAYEDSRGYTF	TGTGCCTACGAGGACAGTCGGGGCTACACCTTC